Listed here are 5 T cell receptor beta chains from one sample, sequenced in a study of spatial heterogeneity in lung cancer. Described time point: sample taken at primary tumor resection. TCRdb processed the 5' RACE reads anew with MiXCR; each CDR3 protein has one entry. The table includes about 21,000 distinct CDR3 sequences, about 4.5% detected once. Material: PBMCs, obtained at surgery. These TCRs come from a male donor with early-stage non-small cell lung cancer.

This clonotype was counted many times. The CDR3 loop is CASSVVAGGPWNEQFF. CDR3 nucleotides: TGTGCCAGCAGCGTAGTTGCGGGGGGGCCGTGGAATGAGCAGTTCTTC. The V gene is TRBV9, the J gene TRBJ2-1; 9 nucleotides line up with TRBD2. Germline loops: CDR1 SGDLS, CDR2 YYNGEE. The junction had 8 bases not matched to a gene; V was cut back by 0 bases and J by 7 bases. The CDR3 consists of 16 residues.

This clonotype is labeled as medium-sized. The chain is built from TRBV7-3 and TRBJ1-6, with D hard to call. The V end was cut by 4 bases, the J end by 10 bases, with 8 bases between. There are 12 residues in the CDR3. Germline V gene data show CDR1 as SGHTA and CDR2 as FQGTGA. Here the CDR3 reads CASSSRDSPLHF. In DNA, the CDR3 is TGTGCCAGCAGCTCCCGCGACTCACCCCTCCACTTT.

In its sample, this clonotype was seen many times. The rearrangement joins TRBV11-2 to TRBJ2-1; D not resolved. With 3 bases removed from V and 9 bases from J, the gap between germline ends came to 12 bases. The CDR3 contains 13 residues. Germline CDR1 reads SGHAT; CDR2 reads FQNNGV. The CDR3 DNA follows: TGTGCCAGCAGCTTTACTTTGTCGGGTGAGCAGTTCTTC. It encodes CASSFTLSGEQFF.

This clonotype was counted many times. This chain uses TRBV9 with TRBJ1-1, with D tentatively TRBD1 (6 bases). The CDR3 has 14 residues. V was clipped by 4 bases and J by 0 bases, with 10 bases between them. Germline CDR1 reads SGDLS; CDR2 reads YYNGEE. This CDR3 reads CASSIQGMNTEAFF. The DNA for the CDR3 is TGTGCCAGCAGCATACAGGGTATGAACACTGAAGCTTTCTTT. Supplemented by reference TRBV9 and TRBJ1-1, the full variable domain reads DSGVTQTPKHLITATGQRVTLRCSPRSGDLSVYWYQQSLDQGLQFLIQYYNGEERAKGNILERFSAQQFPDLHSELNLSSLELGDSALYFCASSIQGMNTEAFFGQGTRLTVV.

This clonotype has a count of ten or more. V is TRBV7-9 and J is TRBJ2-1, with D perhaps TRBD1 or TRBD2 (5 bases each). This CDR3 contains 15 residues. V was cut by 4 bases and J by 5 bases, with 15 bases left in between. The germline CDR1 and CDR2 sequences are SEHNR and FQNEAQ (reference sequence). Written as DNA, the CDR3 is TGTGCCAGCAGCTCCTGGCCGGGGACCGACAATGAGCAGTTCTTC. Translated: CASSSWPGTDNEQFF.